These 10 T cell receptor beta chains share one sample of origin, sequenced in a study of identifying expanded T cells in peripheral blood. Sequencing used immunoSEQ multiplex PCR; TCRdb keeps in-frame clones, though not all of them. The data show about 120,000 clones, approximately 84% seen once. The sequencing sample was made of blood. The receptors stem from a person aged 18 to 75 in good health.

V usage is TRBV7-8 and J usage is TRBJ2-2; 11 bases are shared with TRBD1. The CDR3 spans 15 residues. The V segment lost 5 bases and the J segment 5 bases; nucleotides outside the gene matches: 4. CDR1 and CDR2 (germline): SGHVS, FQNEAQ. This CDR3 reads CASSTDRGLTGELFF. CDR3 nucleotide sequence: TGTGCCAGCAGCACGGACAGGGGGCTTACCGGGGAGCTGTTTTTT.

CDR3 in DNA: TGTGCCAGCAGCGTAAGTCAGGTTTCAAACAATGAGCAGTTCTTC. Its translation: CASSVSQVSNNEQFF. V gene TRBV9 combines with J gene TRBJ2-1; no reliable D call. This CDR3 comprises 15 residues. V dropped 1 base and J dropped 5 bases, with 13 bases sitting between them. The germline V gene has CDR1 SGDLS and CDR2 YYNGEE.

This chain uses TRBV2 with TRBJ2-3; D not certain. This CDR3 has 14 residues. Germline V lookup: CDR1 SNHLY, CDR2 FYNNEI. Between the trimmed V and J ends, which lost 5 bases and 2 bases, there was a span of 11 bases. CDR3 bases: TGTGCCAGCAGTATGGCATACTCCACAGATACGCAGTATTTT. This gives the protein CASSMAYSTDTQYF.

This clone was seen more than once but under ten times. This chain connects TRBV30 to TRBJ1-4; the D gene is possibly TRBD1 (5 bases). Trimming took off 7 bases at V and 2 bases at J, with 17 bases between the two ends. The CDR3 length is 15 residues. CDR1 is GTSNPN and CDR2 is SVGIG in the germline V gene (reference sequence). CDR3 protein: CASTRGVMTNEKLFF. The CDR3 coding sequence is TGTGCCTCCACGCGGGGGGTTATGACTAATGAAAAACTGTTTTTT.

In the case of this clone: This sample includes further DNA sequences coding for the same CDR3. Here the CDR3 DNA reads TGTGCCAGCAGCTTGGGACTAGCGGGGGGGAATGAGCAGTTCTTC. Translated: CASSLGLAGGNEQFF. V gene TRBV5-6 combines with J gene TRBJ2-1; 14 nucleotides match TRBD2. The V gene end was trimmed by 0 bases and the J gene end by 7 bases; junction bases not matched to a gene: 0. The CDR3 has 15 residues. Germline V gene data show CDR1 as SGHDT and CDR2 as YYEEEE.

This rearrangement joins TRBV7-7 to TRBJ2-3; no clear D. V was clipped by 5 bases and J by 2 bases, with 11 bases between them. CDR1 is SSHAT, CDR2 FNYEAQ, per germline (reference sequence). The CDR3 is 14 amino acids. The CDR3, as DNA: TGTGCCAGCAGCCCGACTGGGGTCACAGATACGCAGTATTTT. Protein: CASSPTGVTDTQYF.

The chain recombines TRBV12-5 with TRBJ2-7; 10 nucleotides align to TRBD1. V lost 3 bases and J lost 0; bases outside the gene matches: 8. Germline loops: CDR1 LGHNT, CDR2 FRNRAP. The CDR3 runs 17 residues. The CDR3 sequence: CASGFQGTGVLSYEQYF. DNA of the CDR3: TGTGCTAGTGGTTTTCAAGGGACAGGGGTCCTCTCCTACGAGCAGTACTTC. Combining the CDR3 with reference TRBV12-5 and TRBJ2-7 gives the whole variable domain DARVTQTPRHKVTEMGQEVTMRCQPILGHNTVFWYRQTMMQGLELLAYFRNRAPLDDSGMPKDRFSAEMPDATLATLKIQPSEPRDSAVYFCASGFQGTGVLSYEQYFGPGTRLTVT.

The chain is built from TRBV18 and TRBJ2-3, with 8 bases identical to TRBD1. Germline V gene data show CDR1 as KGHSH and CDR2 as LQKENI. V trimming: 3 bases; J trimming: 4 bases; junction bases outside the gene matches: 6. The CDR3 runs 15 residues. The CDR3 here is CASSPGTGIADTQYF. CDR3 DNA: TGTGCCAGCTCACCCGGGACAGGTATCGCAGATACGCAGTATTTT.

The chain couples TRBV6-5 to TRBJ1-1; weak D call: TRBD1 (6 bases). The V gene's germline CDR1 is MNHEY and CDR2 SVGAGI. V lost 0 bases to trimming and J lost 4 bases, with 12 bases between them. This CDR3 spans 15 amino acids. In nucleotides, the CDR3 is TGTGCCAGCAGTTACTCGAACAGGGTGCGCACTGAAGCTTTCTTT. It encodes CASSYSNRVRTEAFF.

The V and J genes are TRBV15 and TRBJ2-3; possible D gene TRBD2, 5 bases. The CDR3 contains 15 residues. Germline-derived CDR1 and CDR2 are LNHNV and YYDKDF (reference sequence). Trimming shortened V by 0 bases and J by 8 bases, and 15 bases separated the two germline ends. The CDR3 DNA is TGTGCCACCAGCAGAGATAGGGTGCCCGGGGTTACGCAGTATTTT. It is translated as CATSRDRVPGVTQYF.